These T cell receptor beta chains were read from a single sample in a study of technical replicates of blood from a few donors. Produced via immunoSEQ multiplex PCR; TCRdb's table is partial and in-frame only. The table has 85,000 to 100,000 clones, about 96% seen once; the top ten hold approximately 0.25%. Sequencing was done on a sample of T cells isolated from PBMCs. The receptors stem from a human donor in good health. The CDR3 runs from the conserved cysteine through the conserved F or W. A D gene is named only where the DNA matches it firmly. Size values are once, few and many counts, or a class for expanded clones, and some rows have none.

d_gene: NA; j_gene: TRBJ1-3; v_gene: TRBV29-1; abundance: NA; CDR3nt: TGCAGCGTTCAGGCGCACTCTGGAAACACCATATATTTT; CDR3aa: CSVQAHSGNTIYF
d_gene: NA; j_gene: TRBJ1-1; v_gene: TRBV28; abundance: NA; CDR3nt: TGTGCCAGCAGTCTCCAGGGCGGCACTGAAGCTTTCTTT; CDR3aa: CASSLQGGTEAFF
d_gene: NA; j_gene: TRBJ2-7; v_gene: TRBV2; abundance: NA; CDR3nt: TGTGCCAGCAGGGTAGCGGCGAATCCCTACGAGCAGTACTTC; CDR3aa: CASRVAANPYEQYF
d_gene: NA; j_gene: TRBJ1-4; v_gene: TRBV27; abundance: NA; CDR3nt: TGTGCCAGCAGTTTATCGGCCTTGTTGCAGGAAAAACTGTTTTTT; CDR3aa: CASSLSALLQEKLFF
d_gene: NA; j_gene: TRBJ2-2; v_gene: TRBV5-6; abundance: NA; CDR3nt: TGTGCCAGCAGCTTGGGCCAGCGGAACACCGGGGAGCTGTTTTTT; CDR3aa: CASSLGQRNTGELFF
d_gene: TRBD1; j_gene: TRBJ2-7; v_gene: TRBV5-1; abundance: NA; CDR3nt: TGCGCCAGCGGATATGGAGTGACAGGGGGCGTAAACGAGCAGTACTTC; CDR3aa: CASGYGVTGGVNEQYF
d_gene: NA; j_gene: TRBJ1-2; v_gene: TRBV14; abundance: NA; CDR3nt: TGTGCCAGCAGCCTCGGAGGGCTCTATGGCTACACCTTC; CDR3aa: CASSLGGLYGYTF
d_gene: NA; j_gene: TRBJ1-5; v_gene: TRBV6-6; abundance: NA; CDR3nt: TGTGCCAGCAGTTACGGGGGGAATCAGCCCCAGCATTTT; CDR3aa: CASSYGGNQPQHF
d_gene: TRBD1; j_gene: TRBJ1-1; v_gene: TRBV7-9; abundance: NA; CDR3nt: TGTGCCAGCAGCTCGACAGGGGGCCGACCTGAAGCTTTCTTT; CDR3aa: CASSSTGGRPEAFF
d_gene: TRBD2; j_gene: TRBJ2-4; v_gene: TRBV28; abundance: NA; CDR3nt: TGTGCCAGCAGTGAGGGACTAGCGGGATCTTTCGCCAAAAACATTCAGTACTTC; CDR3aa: CASSEGLAGSFAKNIQYF
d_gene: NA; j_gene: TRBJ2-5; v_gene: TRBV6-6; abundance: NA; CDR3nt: TGTGCCAGCAGTTGGGCCAACCAAGAGACCCAGTACTTC; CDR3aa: CASSWANQETQYF
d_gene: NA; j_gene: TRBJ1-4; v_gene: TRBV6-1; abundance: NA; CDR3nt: TGTGCCAGCGAGGGGGTGGGGGAAAAACTGTTTTTT; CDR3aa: CASEGVGEKLFF
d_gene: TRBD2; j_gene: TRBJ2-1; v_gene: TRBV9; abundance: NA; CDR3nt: TGTGCCAGCAGCGTAACTAGCGGGAGTCACAATGAGCAGTTCTTC; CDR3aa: CASSVTSGSHNEQFF
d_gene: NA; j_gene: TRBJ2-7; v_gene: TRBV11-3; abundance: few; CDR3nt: TGTGCCAGCAGTTTGGACAGCACTAGCTCCTACGAGCAGTACTTC; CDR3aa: CASSLDSTSSYEQYF
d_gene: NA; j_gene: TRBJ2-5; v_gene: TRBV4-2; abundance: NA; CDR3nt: TGTGCCAGCAGCCAAGGGTGGCAGTTCCAAGAGACCCAGTACTTC; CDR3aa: CASSQGWQFQETQYF
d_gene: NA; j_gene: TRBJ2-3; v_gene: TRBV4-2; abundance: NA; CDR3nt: TGTGCCAGCAGCCGCTCGTGGGGGGGCGACACAGATACGCAGTATTTT; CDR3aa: CASSRSWGGDTDTQYF
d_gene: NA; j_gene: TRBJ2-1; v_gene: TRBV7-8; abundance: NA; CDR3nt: TGTGCCAGCAGCTTATCAAGGGGGACGGAATACAATGAGCAGTTCTTC; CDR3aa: CASSLSRGTEYNEQFF
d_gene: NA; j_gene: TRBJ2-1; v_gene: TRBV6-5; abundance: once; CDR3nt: TGTGCCAGCAGTTATGGAGGGGGCAGTGGCAACGAGCAGTTCTTC; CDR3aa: CASSYGGGSGNEQFF
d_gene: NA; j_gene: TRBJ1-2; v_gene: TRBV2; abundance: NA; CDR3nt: TGTGCCAGCAGTGAGTGGAGGGAGCAGTATGGCTACACCTTC; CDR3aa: CASSEWREQYGYTF
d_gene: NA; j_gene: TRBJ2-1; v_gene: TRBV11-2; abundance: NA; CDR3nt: TGTGCCAGCACCAGGACTCTCAGCTCCTACAATGAGCAGTTCTTC; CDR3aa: CASTRTLSSYNEQFF
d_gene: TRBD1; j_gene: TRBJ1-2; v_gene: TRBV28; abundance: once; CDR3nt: TGTGCCAGCAGTCACCTGGACAGGGAGCTTCACTATGGCTACACCTTC; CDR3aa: CASSHLDRELHYGYTF
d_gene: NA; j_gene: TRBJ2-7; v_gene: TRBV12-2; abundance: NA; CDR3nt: TGTGCAAGTCGCTTAGCCCCCGCGCGGACAGGGCAGCGCTACGAGCAGTACTTC; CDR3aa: CASRLAPARTGQRYEQYF
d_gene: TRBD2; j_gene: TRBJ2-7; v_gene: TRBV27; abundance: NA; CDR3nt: TGTGCCACTCGGACTAGCGGTTCCTACGAGCAGTACTTC; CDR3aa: CATRTSGSYEQYF
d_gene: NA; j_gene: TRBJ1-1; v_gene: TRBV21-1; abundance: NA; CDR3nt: TGTGCCAGCAGGTCTCAGGGAAGAGACACTGAAGCTTTCTTT; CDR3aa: CASRSQGRDTEAFF
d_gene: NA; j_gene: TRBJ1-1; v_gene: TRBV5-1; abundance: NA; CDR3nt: TGCGCCAGCAGCTTGGAAGTAGTTGGGGGGACTGAAGCTTTCTTT; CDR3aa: CASSLEVVGGTEAFF
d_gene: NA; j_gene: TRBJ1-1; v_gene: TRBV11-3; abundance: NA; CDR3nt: TGTGCCAGCAGCCCTCACGGGAACACTGAAGCTTTCTTT; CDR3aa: CASSPHGNTEAFF
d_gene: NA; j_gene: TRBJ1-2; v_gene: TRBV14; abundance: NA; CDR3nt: TGTGCCAGCAGCGAAACAGCAAACTATGGCTACACCTTC; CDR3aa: CASSETANYGYTF
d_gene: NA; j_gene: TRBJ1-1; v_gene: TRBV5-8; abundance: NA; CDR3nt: TGTGCCAGCAGCCGATATGGGCTCTCGGTCGACACTGAAGCTTTCTTT; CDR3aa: CASSRYGLSVDTEAFF
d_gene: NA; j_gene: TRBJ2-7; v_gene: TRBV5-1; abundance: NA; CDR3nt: TGCGCCAGCAGCTTAGCGCTTCTTAGGGAGCAGTACTTC; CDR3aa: CASSLALLREQYF
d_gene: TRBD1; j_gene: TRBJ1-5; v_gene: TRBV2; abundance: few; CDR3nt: TGTGCCAGCAAGGACGGACAGGGGGCCCAGCCCCAGCATTTT; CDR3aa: CASKDGQGAQPQHF
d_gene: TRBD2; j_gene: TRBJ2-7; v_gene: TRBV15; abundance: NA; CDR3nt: TGTGCCACCAGCAGTGGTAGCGGGAGTGGTTTTTACGAGCAGTACTTC; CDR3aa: CATSSGSGSGFYEQYF
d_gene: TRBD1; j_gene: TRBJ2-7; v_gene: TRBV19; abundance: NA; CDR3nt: TGTGCCAGTAGTATAGGGGGGACAGGGGCCTACGAGCAGTACTTC; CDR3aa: CASSIGGTGAYEQYF
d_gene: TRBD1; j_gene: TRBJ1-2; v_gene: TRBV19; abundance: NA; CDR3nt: TGTGCCAGTAGTCCGTTCCGGACAGGCCTTTATGTTTCGGGCTACACCTTC; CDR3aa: CASSPFRTGLYVSGYTF
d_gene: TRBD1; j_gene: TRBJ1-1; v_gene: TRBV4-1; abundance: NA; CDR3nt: TGCGCCAGCAGCCGGGACAGTTCTCCTGAAGCTTTCTTT; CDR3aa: CASSRDSSPEAFF
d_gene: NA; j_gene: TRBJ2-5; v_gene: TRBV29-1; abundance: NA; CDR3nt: TGCAGCGTTGACGGCTACCGTACCGGGGAGACCCAGTACTTC; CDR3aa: CSVDGYRTGETQYF
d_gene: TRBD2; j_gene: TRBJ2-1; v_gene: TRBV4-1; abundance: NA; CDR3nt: TGCGCCAGCAGCCTAATAGCGGGGGAGTACAATGAGCAGTTCTTC; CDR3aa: CASSLIAGEYNEQFF
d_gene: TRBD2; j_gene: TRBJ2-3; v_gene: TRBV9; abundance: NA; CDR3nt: TGTGCCAGCAGCGTCGGGGAGCGGGGGGCAGATACGCAGTATTTT; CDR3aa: CASSVGERGADTQYF
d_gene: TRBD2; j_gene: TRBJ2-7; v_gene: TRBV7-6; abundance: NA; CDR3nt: TGTGCCAGCAGCTTGACCGGGACTAACCTTTTCGAGCAGTACTTC; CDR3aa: CASSLTGTNLFEQYF
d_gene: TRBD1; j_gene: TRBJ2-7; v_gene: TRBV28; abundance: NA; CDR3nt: TGTGCCAGCAGTTTCCAGACAGGGTGGCCCTACGAGCAGTACTTC; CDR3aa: CASSFQTGWPYEQYF